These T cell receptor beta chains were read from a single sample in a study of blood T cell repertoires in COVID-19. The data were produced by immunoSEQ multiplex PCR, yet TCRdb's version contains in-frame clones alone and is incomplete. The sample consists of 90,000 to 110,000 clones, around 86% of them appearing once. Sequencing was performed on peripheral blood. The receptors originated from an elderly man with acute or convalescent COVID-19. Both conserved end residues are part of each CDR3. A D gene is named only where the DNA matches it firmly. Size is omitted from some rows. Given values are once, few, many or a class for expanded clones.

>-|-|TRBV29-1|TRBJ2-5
CSVEGSSQETQYF
TGCAGCGTTGAAGGGAGCTCCCAAGAGACCCAGTACTTC
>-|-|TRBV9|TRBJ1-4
CASSVGWAGDEKLFF
TGTGCCAGCAGCGTAGGGTGGGCAGGGGATGAAAAACTGTTTTTT
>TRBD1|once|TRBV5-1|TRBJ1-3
CASSGTAAGNTIYF
TGCGCCAGCAGCGGGACAGCAGCTGGAAACACCATATATTTT
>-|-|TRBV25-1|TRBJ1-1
CASSSPGTPNTEAFF
TGTGCCAGCAGTTCCCCCGGGACTCCGAACACTGAAGCTTTCTTT
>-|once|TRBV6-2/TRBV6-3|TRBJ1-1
CASSHGGVPEDEAFF
TGTGCCAGCAGTCACGGGGGGGTGCCTGAGGATGAAGCTTTCTTT
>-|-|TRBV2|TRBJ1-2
CASSEGWTVKSGYTF
TGTGCCAGCAGTGAAGGTTGGACAGTAAAAAGCGGCTACACCTTC
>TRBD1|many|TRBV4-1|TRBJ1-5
CASRPSTGVLGSNQPQHF
TGCGCCAGCAGACCCTCGACAGGGGTCCTGGGGAGCAATCAGCCCCAGCATTTT
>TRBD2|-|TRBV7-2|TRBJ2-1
CASSLRTSGYNEQFF
TGTGCCAGCAGCCTTAGGACTAGCGGCTACAATGAGCAGTTCTTC
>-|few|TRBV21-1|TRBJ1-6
CASSPSRGDNSPLHF
TGTGCCAGCAGCCCAAGTCGCGGGGATAATTCACCCCTCCACTTT
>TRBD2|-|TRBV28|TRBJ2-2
CASSKGLALGGGELFF
TGTGCCAGCAGTAAGGGACTAGCGCTAGGCGGCGGGGAGCTGTTTTTT
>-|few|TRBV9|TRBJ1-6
CASSLDRGDSPLHF
TGTGCCAGCAGCCTGGACAGAGGGGACTCACCCCTCCACTTT
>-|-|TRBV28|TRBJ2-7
CASSFQGVGEDYEQYF
TGTGCCAGCAGTTTTCAGGGTGTGGGGGAGGACTACGAGCAGTACTTC
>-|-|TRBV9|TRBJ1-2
CASSVTPDTIYGYTF
TGTGCCAGCAGCGTAACCCCCGACACGATCTATGGCTACACCTTC
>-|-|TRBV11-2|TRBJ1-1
CASSLSLGGTEAFF
TGTGCCAGCAGCCTTTCGTTGGGAGGGACTGAAGCTTTCTTT
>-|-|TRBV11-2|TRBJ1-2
CASSPRQNLPTYGYTF
TGTGCCAGCAGCCCTCGACAGAATCTCCCGACCTATGGCTACACCTTC
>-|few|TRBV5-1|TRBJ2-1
CASSLDSTYNEQFF
TGCGCCAGCAGCTTGGACTCTACCTACAATGAGCAGTTCTTC
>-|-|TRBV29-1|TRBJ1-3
CSAGLTSSGNTIYF
TGCAGCGCTGGACTGACGAGCTCTGGAAACACCATATATTTT
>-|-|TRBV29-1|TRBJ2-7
CSAAGVGLGAYEQYF
TGCAGCGCAGCAGGTGTAGGGCTAGGGGCCTACGAGCAGTACTTC
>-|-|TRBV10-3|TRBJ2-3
CAISDQGVGIDTQYF
TGTGCCATCAGTGATCAGGGTGTGGGCATCGATACGCAGTATTTT
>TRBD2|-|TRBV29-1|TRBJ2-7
CSVELAGGYEQYF
TGCAGCGTGGAGCTAGCGGGAGGATACGAGCAGTACTTC
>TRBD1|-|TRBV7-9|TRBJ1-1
CASSRRDRGSTEAFF
TGTGCCAGCAGCAGACGGGACAGGGGATCCACTGAAGCTTTCTTT
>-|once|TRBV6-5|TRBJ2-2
CASSLVTNTGELFF
TGTGCCAGCAGCTTAGTAACGAACACCGGGGAGCTGTTTTTT
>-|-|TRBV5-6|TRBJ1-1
CASSLRGLLGMNTEAFF
TGTGCCAGCAGCTTAAGGGGCCTCCTAGGAATGAACACTGAAGCTTTCTTT
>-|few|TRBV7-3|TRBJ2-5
CASSVQGEGETQYF
TGTGCCAGCAGCGTACAGGGGGAGGGAGAGACCCAGTACTTC
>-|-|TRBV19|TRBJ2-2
CASNSPGERANTGELFF
TGTGCCAGCAATTCACCGGGGGAAAGGGCGAACACCGGGGAGCTGTTTTTT
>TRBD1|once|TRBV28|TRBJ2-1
CASTDRGSPNEQFF
TGTGCCAGCACCGACAGGGGATCTCCCAATGAGCAGTTCTTC
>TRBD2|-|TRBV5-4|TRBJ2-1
CASSTRGLAGVDEQFF
TGTGCCAGCAGCACCCGGGGACTAGCGGGAGTTGATGAGCAGTTCTTC
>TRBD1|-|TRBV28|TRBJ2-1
CASSLGQGNEQFF
TGTGCCAGCAGTTTAGGACAGGGCAATGAGCAGTTCTTC
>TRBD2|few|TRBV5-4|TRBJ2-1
CASSTKDSGPYNEQFF
TGTGCCAGCAGCACAAAGGATAGCGGGCCCTACAATGAGCAGTTCTTC
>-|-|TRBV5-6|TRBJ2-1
CASSREVEQFF
TGTGCCAGCAGCCGGGAAGTGGAGCAGTTCTTC
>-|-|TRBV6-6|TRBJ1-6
CASSYKGQGGSPLHF
TGTGCCAGCAGTTACAAGGGGCAGGGTGGTTCACCCCTCCACTTT
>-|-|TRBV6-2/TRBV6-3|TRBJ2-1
CASSGTSFNEQFF
TGTGCCAGCAGTGGGACTTCTTTCAATGAGCAGTTCTTC
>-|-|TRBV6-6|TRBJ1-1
CASSYPGELNTEAFF
TGTGCCAGCAGTTACCCCGGGGAGTTGAACACTGAAGCTTTCTTT
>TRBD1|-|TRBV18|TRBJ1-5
CASSAGTGTNQPQHF
TGTGCCAGCTCAGCCGGGACAGGGACTAATCAGCCCCAGCATTTT
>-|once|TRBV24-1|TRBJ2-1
CATSDPTGTSSYNEQFF
TGTGCCACCAGTGACCCTACTGGAACTAGCTCCTACAATGAGCAGTTCTTC
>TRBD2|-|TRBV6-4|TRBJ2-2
CASSNLGTSGRAPNTGELFF
TGTGCCAGCTCGAACCTCGGGACTAGCGGGAGGGCCCCGAACACCGGGGAGCTGTTTTTT